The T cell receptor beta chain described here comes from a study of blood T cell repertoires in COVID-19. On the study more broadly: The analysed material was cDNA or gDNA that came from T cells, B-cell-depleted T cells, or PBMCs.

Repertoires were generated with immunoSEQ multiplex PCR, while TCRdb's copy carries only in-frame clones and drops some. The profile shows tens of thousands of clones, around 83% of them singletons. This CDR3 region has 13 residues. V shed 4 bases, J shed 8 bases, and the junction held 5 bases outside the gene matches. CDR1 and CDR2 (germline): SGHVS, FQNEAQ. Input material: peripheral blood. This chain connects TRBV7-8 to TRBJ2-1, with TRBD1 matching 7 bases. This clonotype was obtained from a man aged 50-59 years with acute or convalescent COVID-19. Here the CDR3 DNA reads TGTGCCAGCAGCTATGGACAGGCCGATGAGCAGTTCTTC. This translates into CASSYGQADEQFF. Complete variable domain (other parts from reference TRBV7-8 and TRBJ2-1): GAGVSQSPRYKVAKRGQDVALRCDPISGHVSLFWYQQALGQGPEFLTYFQNEAQLDKSGLPSDRFFAERPEGSVSTLKIQRTQQEDSAVYLCASSYGQADEQFFGPGTRLTVL.